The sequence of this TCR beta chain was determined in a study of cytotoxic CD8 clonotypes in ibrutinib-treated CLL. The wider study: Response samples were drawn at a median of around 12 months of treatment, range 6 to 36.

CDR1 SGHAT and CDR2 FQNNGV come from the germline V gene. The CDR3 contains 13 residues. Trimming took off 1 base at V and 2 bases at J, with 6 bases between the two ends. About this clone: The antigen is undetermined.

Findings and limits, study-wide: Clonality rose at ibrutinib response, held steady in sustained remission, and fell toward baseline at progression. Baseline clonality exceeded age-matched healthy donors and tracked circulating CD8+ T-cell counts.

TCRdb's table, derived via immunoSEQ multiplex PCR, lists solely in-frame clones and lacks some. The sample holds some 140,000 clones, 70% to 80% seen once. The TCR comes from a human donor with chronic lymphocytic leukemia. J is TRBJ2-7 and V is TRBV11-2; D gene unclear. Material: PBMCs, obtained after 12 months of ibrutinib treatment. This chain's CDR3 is CASSLGHTYEQYF. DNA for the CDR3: TGTGCCAGCAGCTTAGGACACACCTACGAGCAGTACTTC.